These 5 T cell receptor beta chains originate from one sample sequenced in a study of chemoradiotherapy in HPV16-positive cancers. The repertoire was sequenced with immunoSEQ multiplex PCR; TCRdb's copy has only in-frame clones and lacks some. The data show about 66,000 clones, about 88% seen once. The sequenced sample was blood, obtained from a patient who underwent chemoradiotherapy. The receptors stem from a human donor with HPV-associated anogenital cancer.

This rearrangement joins TRBV10-1 to TRBJ2-7, with D tentatively TRBD1 (6 bases). CDR3 size: 13 residues. Germline V gene lookup returns CDR1 WNHNN and CDR2 SYGVQD (reference sequence). Trimming stripped 3 bases from V and 4 bases from J, with 10 bases between. The CDR3 loop is CASSEGQFYEQYF. CDR3 nucleotide sequence: TGCGCCAGCAGTGAAGGACAGTTTTACGAGCAGTACTTC.

The CDR3 is CAISEHMISGNTIYF. For the CDR3, the DNA is TGTGCCATCAGTGAGCATATGATCTCTGGAAACACCATATATTTT. The rearrangement joins TRBV10-3 to TRBJ1-3, with D unclear. Germline CDR1 ENHRY, CDR2 SYGVKD. The CDR3 is made up of 15 amino acids. The V end lost 2 bases, the J end lost 0 bases, and 8 bases lay between the germline ends.

Comments on this clone: Other nucleotide sequences from this sample produce the same CDR3. The genes are TRBV7-9 and TRBJ2-7; 8 bases are a match to TRBD2. The CDR3 loop spans 15 amino acids. Germline values: CDR1 SEHNR, CDR2 FQNEAQ (reference sequence). V lost 1 base to trimming and J lost 5 bases; unmatched junction nucleotides: 7. CDR3 sequence: CASSLVTGGPDEQYF. CDR3 DNA: TGTGCCAGCAGCTTAGTTACGGGGGGGCCGGACGAGCAGTACTTC. Looking up the rest from reference TRBV7-9 and TRBJ2-7 gives the full variable domain: DTGVSQNPRHKITKRGQNVTFRCDPISEHNRLYWYRQTLGQGPEFLTYFQNEAQLEKSRLLSDRFSAERPKGSFSTLEIQRTEQGDSAMYLCASSLVTGGPDEQYFGPGTRLTVT.

The chain joins TRBV7-2 to TRBJ1-5; the match to TRBD1 covers 7 bases. V shed 5 bases and J 8 bases; nucleotides not matched to a gene: 6. CDR3 length: 13 residues. Germline V gene lookup returns CDR1 SGHTA and CDR2 FQGNSA. CDR3 sequence: CASSTRQGEPQHF. CDR3 in DNA: TGTGCCAGCAGCACCCGACAGGGTGAGCCCCAGCATTTT. The entire variable domain, with the rest obtained from reference TRBV7-2 and TRBJ1-5, is as follows: GAGVSQSPSNKVTEKGKDVELRCDPISGHTALYWYRQSLGQGLEFLIYFQGNSAPDKSGLPSDRFSAERTGGSVSTLTIQRTQQEDSAVYLCASSTRQGEPQHFGDGTRLSIL.

The rearrangement links TRBV11-3 to TRBJ2-5, with D possibly matching TRBD2 (5 bases). The DNA end is more similar to TRBJ2-7, so the J call may be wrong. This CDR3 comprises 14 residues. From germline, CDR1 is SGHNT and CDR2 YENEEA. The CDR3 reads CASSLREKPYEQYF. The CDR3 DNA follows: TGTGCCAGCAGCTTAAGGGAGAAACCCTACGAGCAGTACTTC.